The source of this T cell receptor (beta chain) is a study of cytomegalovirus exposure and HLA in healthy donors. Regarding the study as a whole: Rarity characterized most TCR sequences, yet some public TCRs appeared in many donors. Specificity for CMV antigens was confirmed in vitro for a few of the CMV-associated chains.

With respect to this clone: Its antigen is as yet unknown.

V was pared by 3 bases and J by 1 base, with 10 bases of the junction left unmatched. The germline V gene encodes CDR1 LNHNV and CDR2 YYDKDF (reference sequence). The CDR3 runs to 18 residues. Repertoires were generated with immunoSEQ multiplex PCR, while TCRdb's copy carries only in-frame clones and drops some. This table has tens of thousands of clones, 90% to 95% appearing once. The chain carries TRBV15 and TRBJ2-1; 9 positions agree with TRBD2. Sequencing was done on a sample of PBMCs. This receptor was identified in a man aged 18 to 29 in good health and CMV-seronegative. CDR3 loop: CATSSDSSAGGSYNEQFF. The CDR3 DNA sequence: TGTGCCACCAGCAGTGACTCATCAGCGGGAGGATCCTACAATGAGCAGTTCTTC.